Presented here are 29 T cell receptor beta chains from one specimen sequenced in a study of blood T cell repertoires in COVID-19. Some clones are missing from TCRdb's copy, which holds only in-frame ones; the method was immunoSEQ multiplex PCR. The sample shows 330,000 or so clones, about 87% of them seen only once. Sequenced: peripheral blood. These receptors all come from a man younger than 45 with COVID-19, enrolled during active disease.

This chain connects TRBV12-5 to TRBJ2-1; D not certain. Germline lookup yields CDR1 LGHNT and CDR2 FRNRAP. V gave up 7 bases and J gave up 3 bases, with 4 bases separating them. This CDR3 has 11 residues. CDR3 DNA sequence: TGTGCTAGTGCGAGCTACAATGAGCAGTTCTTC. This gives the protein CASASYNEQFF.

The V gene is TRBV4-2, the J gene TRBJ1-2, with D possibly being TRBD1 (5 bases). The V gene's germline CDR1 is LGHNA and CDR2 YNFKEQ. V was shortened by 4 bases and J by 3 bases, with 12 bases between the two germline ends. CDR3 size: 14 residues. DNA for the CDR3: TGTGCCAGCAGCCCCCCGGGACTTGACTATGGCTACACCTTC. Its translation: CASSPPGLDYGYTF.

This clone was observed a single time. The rearrangement joins TRBV6-1 to TRBJ2-1; 11 bases line up with TRBD1. The CDR3 extends over 17 amino acids. V lost 1 base, J lost 5 bases, and 7 bases stayed unmatched. Germline CDR1 is MNHNS and CDR2 is SASEGT. In DNA, the CDR3 is TGTGCCAGCAGTGAAGGGGTCGGACAGGGGGCCCACAATGAGCAGTTCTTC. This gives the protein CASSEGVGQGAHNEQFF.

Turning to this clone: The junction departs from germline at one end; a sequencing error may be responsible. The chain recombines TRBV5-6 with TRBJ1-2; unclear D gene. The germline CDR1 and CDR2 sequences are SGHDT and YYEEEE. This CDR3 spans 9 amino acids. CDR3 in amino acids: CASSYPIYF. CDR3 nucleotide sequence: TGTGCCAGCAGCTATCCGATCTACTTC.

The V and J genes are TRBV27 and TRBJ1-1; maybe TRBD1 (6 bases). The length of the CDR3 is 18 residues. Trimming took off 5 bases at V and 1 base at J, with 23 bases between the two ends. Germline V gene data show CDR1 as MNHEY and CDR2 as SMNVEV (reference sequence). This chain's CDR3 is CASSPLLGGQHPNTEAFF. CDR3 DNA: TGTGCCAGCAGTCCCTTGTTAGGGGGTCAACATCCGAACACTGAAGCTTTCTTT.

This chain links TRBV19 with TRBJ1-2; D uncertain. Trimming stripped 5 bases from V and 8 bases from J, with 18 bases between. Per the germline V gene, CDR1 is LNHDA and CDR2 is SQIVND (reference sequence). The CDR3 is made up of 14 amino acids. The CDR3 bases are TGTGCCAGTAGTTCGTTGGCCGGGAACTGGGGCTACACCTTC. Translation: CASSSLAGNWGYTF. The full variable domain, its missing parts supplied by reference TRBV19 and TRBJ1-2, is DGGITQSPKYLFRKEGQNVTLSCEQNLNHDAMYWYRQDPGQGLRLIYYSQIVNDFQKGDIAEGYSVSREKKESFPLTVTSAQKNPTAFYLCASSSLAGNWGYTFGSGTRLTVV.

This chain joins TRBV29-1 and TRBJ2-3; possibly TRBD2 for D (5 bases). The V end was cut by 4 bases, the J end by 9 bases, with 17 bases between. This CDR3 region has 13 residues. CDR1 is SQVTM, CDR2 ANQGSEA, per germline. The CDR3: CSVGHLRGSTQYF. The CDR3 DNA sequence: TGCAGCGTTGGTCACCTTCGGGGTTCAACGCAGTATTTT.

The chain has TRBV24-1 and TRBJ1-2; D is possibly TRBD1 (6 bases). Germline CDR1 reads KGHDR; CDR2 reads SFDVKD. Trimming shortened V by 4 bases and J by 6 bases, and 17 bases separated the two germline ends. The CDR3 runs to 15 residues. CDR3 protein: CATSDRGAGLDGYTF. The CDR3 nucleotides read TGTGCCACCAGTGACCGGGGGGCAGGATTGGATGGCTACACCTTC.

The chain has TRBV25-1 and TRBJ1-2; D ambiguous. Trimming left V 2 bases short and J 9 bases short, with 16 bases between. The CDR3 is 14 residues long. CDR1 is MGHDK, CDR2 SYGVNS, per germline. The CDR3 nucleotides read TGTGCCAGCAGTGAACCTAAACCCCGTCGCTGCTACACCTTC. Protein product: CASSEPKPRRCYTF.

The chain employs TRBV18 and TRBJ1-2, with a tentative D call TRBD1 (6 bases). The germline V gene has CDR1 KGHSH and CDR2 LQKENI. The CDR3 loop spans 15 amino acids. With 3 bases removed from V and 4 bases from J, the gap between germline ends came to 15 bases. This CDR3 is CASSPQGQGSYGYTF. The CDR3 region has the DNA TGTGCCAGCTCACCCCAGGGTCAGGGGAGCTATGGCTACACCTTC.

The J gene is TRBJ2-7, the V gene TRBV6-2 or TRBV6-3; TRBD1 agrees at 9 bases. This CDR3 has 15 amino acids. V was clipped by 5 bases and J by 1 base; unmatched bases: 6. Germline V gene sequence: CDR1 MNHEY, CDR2 SVGEGT. CDR3 sequence: CASSIRDRVSYEQYF. In DNA form, the CDR3 reads TGTGCCAGCAGTATCCGGGACAGGGTTTCCTACGAGCAGTACTTC.

The chain joins TRBV6-5 to TRBJ2-7, with D perhaps TRBD2 (6 bases). CDR3 length: 15 residues. V gave up 2 bases and J gave up 2 bases, with 13 bases separating them. From germline, CDR1 is MNHEY and CDR2 SVGAGI. In nucleotides, the CDR3 is TGTGCCAGCAGTTACGGAGCGGGCGAAACCTACGAGCAGTACTTC. Amino acid sequence: CASSYGAGETYEQYF.

The chain employs TRBV6-5 and TRBJ2-2, with D possibly matching TRBD2 (5 bases). Trimming pared 8 bases from V and 0 bases from J, leaving 13 bases between. Germline V lookup: CDR1 MNHEY, CDR2 SVGAGI. This CDR3 has 15 residues. The CDR3 loop reads CASEGGRTNTGELFF. The CDR3 bases are TGTGCCAGCGAGGGTGGCAGGACGAACACCGGGGAGCTGTTTTTT.

The CDR3 DNA sequence: TGTGCCAGCAGTTTGACAGGGGTGAACACTGAAGCTTTCTTT. This encodes CASSLTGVNTEAFF. V usage is TRBV27 and J usage is TRBJ1-1, with 8 bases fitting TRBD1. The CDR3 sequence is 14 residues long. The V gene's germline CDR1 is MNHEY and CDR2 SMNVEV (reference sequence). The V segment lost 3 bases and the J segment 0 bases; nucleotides outside the gene matches: 0.

V and J are TRBV15 and TRBJ2-1; D possibly corresponds to TRBD1 (6 bases). The CDR3 length is 14 residues. Germline V gives CDR1 LNHNV, CDR2 YYDKDF (reference sequence). Trimming removed 7 bases from V and 5 bases from J, with 15 bases in between. The CDR3 sequence: CATNLGQPNNEQFF. The CDR3 region has the DNA TGTGCCACCAACTTAGGACAGCCGAACAATGAGCAGTTCTTC.

The rearrangement joins TRBV2 to TRBJ2-7, with 10 bases fitting TRBD2. Germline V lookup: CDR1 SNHLY, CDR2 FYNNEI. The CDR3 sequence is 15 residues long. V dropped 6 bases and J dropped 6; count of bases not matched to a gene: 11. CDR3 sequence reads: CASRENSGGLGEQYF. The CDR3 nucleotides are TGTGCCAGCAGGGAAAATAGCGGGGGGTTGGGCGAGCAGTACTTC.

This chain joins TRBV5-4 and TRBJ2-4; TRBD1 matches at 12 bases. The V gene end was trimmed by 2 bases and the J gene end by 7 bases; junction bases not matched to a gene: 1. The CDR3 totals 14 residues. The germline CDR1 and CDR2 sequences are SGHNT and YYREEE (reference sequence). The CDR3 reads CASSFGTGGNIQYF. In DNA form, the CDR3 reads TGTGCCAGCAGCTTCGGGACAGGGGGCAACATTCAGTACTTC.

This clone was observed a single time. The rearrangement joins TRBV28 to TRBJ1-3, with D unclear. Trimming shortened V by 3 bases and J by 2 bases, and 5 bases separated the two germline ends. Per the germline V gene, CDR1 is MDHEN and CDR2 is SYDVKM. The CDR3 contains 13 residues. The CDR3 protein is CASSFGAGNTIYF. The CDR3 DNA reads as TGTGCCAGCAGTTTCGGTGCTGGAAACACCATATATTTT.

The chain is built from TRBV6-4 and TRBJ1-2; 9 positions match TRBD1. CDR1 is MRHNA, CDR2 SNTAGT, per germline. This CDR3 has 15 residues. V shed 4 bases, J shed 4 bases, and the junction held 7 bases outside the gene matches. The CDR3 DNA reads TGTGCCAGCAGTGTCACAGGGGGCGAAGGCTATGGCTACACCTTC. Translated: CASSVTGGEGYGYTF.

This clone occurred a few times. The chain joins TRBV6-5 to TRBJ1-5; TRBD1 matches at 10 bases. Germline-derived CDR1 and CDR2 are MNHEY and SVGAGI. This CDR3 comprises 15 residues. The V and J ends lost 5 bases and 1 base, in that order; junction bases with no gene match: 2. CDR3 residues: CASSPDRGSNQPQHF. Here the CDR3 DNA reads TGTGCCAGCAGTCCGGACAGGGGGAGCAATCAGCCCCAGCATTTT.

The rearrangement joins TRBV12-5 to TRBJ2-1, with a weak D call TRBD1 (5 bases). The V end was cut by 3 bases, the J end by 7 bases, with 7 bases between. Germline V CDR1 and CDR2: LGHNT, FRNRAP. This CDR3 comprises 12 residues. In DNA, the CDR3 is TGTGCTAGTGGTTTAAGGGGAAATGAGCAGTTCTTC. Its translation: CASGLRGNEQFF.

The chain uses TRBV28 and TRBJ2-7, with D tentatively TRBD2 (6 bases). The germline V gene encodes CDR1 MDHEN and CDR2 SYDVKM. This CDR3 spans 13 amino acids. Trimming took 9 bases from V and 2 from J, leaving 14 bases between them. The CDR3 DNA sequence: TGTGCCAGTAAGCCGCGGGGAACCTACGAGCAGTACTTC. It codes for CASKPRGTYEQYF.

The chain links TRBV27 to TRBJ2-3; 10 nucleotides match TRBD1. CDR3 length equals 17 residues. The V and J ends lost 4 bases and 0 bases, in that order; junction bases with no gene match: 7. Germline values: CDR1 MNHEY, CDR2 SMNVEV (reference sequence). The chain's CDR3 is CASSSLGTGASTDTQYF. As DNA, the CDR3 is TGTGCCAGCAGTTCCCTCGGGACAGGGGCCAGCACAGATACGCAGTATTTT.

V is TRBV10-3 and J is TRBJ2-5; 9 nucleotides match TRBD1. CDR1 and CDR2 from the germline V gene are ENHRY and SYGVKD. The CDR3 length is 13 residues. J was trimmed by 3 bases and V by 4 bases; bases with no gene match: 0. DNA for the CDR3: TGTGCCATCAGTGGGACAGGGGAAGAGACCCAGTACTTC. It is translated as CAISGTGEETQYF.

This clone turned up a few times. The chain joins TRBV7-2 to TRBJ2-7; D perhaps matches TRBD2 (5 bases). Germline V CDR1 and CDR2: SGHTA, FQGNSA. V was trimmed by 3 bases and J by 1 base, leaving 7 bases between them. This CDR3 comprises 13 residues. The DNA of the CDR3 is TGTGCCAGCAGCTTGACTACTTCCTACGAGCAGTACTTC. The encoded protein is CASSLTTSYEQYF.

The genes are TRBV4-2 and TRBJ2-7, with 9 bases matching TRBD1. From germline, CDR1 is LGHNA and CDR2 YNFKEQ. The CDR3 sequence is 14 residues long. Trimming took 4 bases from V and 4 from J; bases not matched to a gene: 5. CDR3: CASSPDRGTYEQYF. As DNA, the CDR3 is TGTGCCAGCAGCCCGGACAGGGGTACTTACGAGCAGTACTTC.

V usage is TRBV19 and J usage is TRBJ1-2; D unclear. The germline gives CDR1 LNHDA, CDR2 SQIVND (reference sequence). V was pared by 8 bases and J by 2 bases, with 12 bases between. The CDR3 is 13 amino acids. The CDR3 region is CASRSTLNYGYTF. CDR3 DNA: TGTGCCAGTCGGTCTACCTTGAACTATGGCTACACCTTC. Full variable domain (outside the CDR3, taken from reference TRBV19 and TRBJ1-2): DGGITQSPKYLFRKEGQNVTLSCEQNLNHDAMYWYRQDPGQGLRLIYYSQIVNDFQKGDIAEGYSVSREKKESFPLTVTSAQKNPTAFYLCASRSTLNYGYTFGSGTRLTVV.

CDR3 amino acids: CASRVRQVNQPQHF. In DNA form, the CDR3 reads TGTGCCAGCAGAGTGAGACAGGTCAATCAGCCCCAGCATTTT. The rearrangement joins TRBV28 to TRBJ1-5; perhaps TRBD1 as D (6 bases). Germline V gene data show CDR1 as MDHEN and CDR2 as SYDVKM. The CDR3 has 14 residues. V lost 6 bases, J lost 3 bases, and 12 bases lay in between.

This chain uses TRBV24-1 with TRBJ2-1, with 8 bases that match TRBD2. The V and J ends lost 5 bases and 0 bases, in that order; junction bases with no gene match: 11. The germline V gene encodes CDR1 KGHDR and CDR2 SFDVKD. This CDR3 is built from 18 residues. For the CDR3, the DNA is TGTGCCACCAGTGCCCCATTTAGAGCGGGAGCCTCCTACAATGAGCAGTTCTTC. Protein product: CATSAPFRAGASYNEQFF.